The 7 T cell receptor beta chains reported below all come from one sample, sequenced in a study of blood T cells in healthy people across ages. The authors ran a second PCR of roughly 6 to 11 cycles using a sample-barcoded 5' primer and a J-beta primer mix. TCRdb fed the 5' RACE reads into MiXCR, producing one record per CDR3 protein. The sample includes roughly 1,000,000 distinct CDR3 sequences, approximately 26% of them seen just once. A further study also used this sample, focusing on T cells of mothers and their children.

What was sequenced was blood. All receptors derive from a girl between 2 and 10 years old in good health.

The J gene is TRBJ2-7, the V gene TRBV9; the match to TRBD1 covers 10 bases. Trimming removed 4 bases from V and 5 bases from J; junction bases left unmatched: 6. Germline V gene sequence: CDR1 SGDLS, CDR2 YYNGEE. This CDR3 is built from 14 residues. CDR3 DNA: TGTGCCAGCAGCCCCGGGACAGGGGACCACGAGCAGTACTTC. Protein: CASSPGTGDHEQYF.

This clonotype has a handful of counts. The chain links TRBV7-2 to TRBJ2-5; the D call may be TRBD1 or TRBD2 (6 bases each). Germline lookup yields CDR1 SGHTA and CDR2 FQGNSA. This CDR3 has 16 residues. The V gene lost 0 bases and the J gene lost 1 base, with 12 bases spanning the gap. The CDR3 here is CASSLATGALQETQYF. The DNA for the CDR3 is TGTGCCAGCAGCTTAGCCACGGGGGCACTCCAAGAGACCCAGTACTTC.

In this sample, this clonotype turned up a few times. The gene calls are TRBV2 and TRBJ2-1; D remains ambiguous. V was cut by 7 bases and J by 9 bases, with 13 bases left in between. This CDR3 is 12 amino acids long. CDR1 and CDR2 (germline): SNHLY, FYNNEI. The chain's CDR3 is CASTKEFGEQFF. The CDR3, as DNA: TGTGCCAGCACGAAGGAGTTCGGTGAGCAGTTCTTC.

A single count supports this clonotype. The chain uses TRBV20-1 and TRBJ2-1, with D maybe TRBD1 (6 bases). Per germline, CDR1 DFQATT and CDR2 SNEGSKA (reference sequence). The CDR3 is 13 residues long. V was pared by 8 bases and J by 1 base, with 12 bases between. Here the CDR3 DNA reads TGCAGTACTAACAGGGCGTCCTACAATGAGCAGTTCTTC. Translated: CSTNRASYNEQFF.

This clonotype was seen more than once but under ten times. V gene TRBV20-1 combines with J gene TRBJ2-7; 9 bases match TRBD2. The V gene end was trimmed by 1 base and the J gene end by 0 bases; junction bases not matched to a gene: 4. The CDR3 length is 15 residues. CDR1 and CDR2 (germline): DFQATT, SNEGSKA (reference sequence). This CDR3 is CSARASGVSSYEQYF. DNA of the CDR3: TGCAGTGCTAGAGCTAGCGGGGTTAGCTCCTACGAGCAGTACTTC.

This clonotype was counted a few times. This rearrangement joins TRBV15 to TRBJ2-5; no definite D call. Judging by the DNA end, TRBJ2-7 fits better; the J call may be wrong. Germline V gene sequence: CDR1 LNHNV, CDR2 YYDKDF (reference sequence). The CDR3 totals 13 residues. Here the CDR3 reads CATSRDSWFEQYF. The CDR3 region has the DNA TGTGCCACCAGCAGAGATTCCTGGTTCGAGCAGTACTTC.

This clonotype has a handful of counts. CDR3 coding DNA: TGCAGCGTACTGACAGACCAGGCGCCTAATGAAAAACTGTTTTTT. Translated, it gives CSVLTDQAPNEKLFF. The J gene is TRBJ1-4, the V gene TRBV29-1, with D maybe TRBD1 (5 bases). V lost 6 bases and J 3 bases, leaving 17 bases between the germline ends. Germline-derived CDR1 and CDR2 are SQVTM and ANQGSEA. The CDR3 is 15 amino acids.